This T cell receptor beta chain was retrieved from a study of T cell repertoires in cytomegalovirus infection. About the research overall: Both CMV infection and a matching HLA type were indicated by public TCR beta signatures.

TCRdb redid the calling of the reads with MiXCR, one entry per CDR3 protein. The sample lists hundreds of thousands of distinct CDR3 sequences, approximately 33% occurring once. V lost 4 bases, J lost 6 bases, and 5 bases stayed unmatched. Germline loops: CDR1 LGHNA, CDR2 YSLEER. The CDR3 is 15 amino acids. To note about this clonotype: Its specificity is unknown.

The chain carries TRBV4-3 and TRBJ1-5; 11 bases are a match to TRBD1. This material consisted of cultured PBMCs, taken from culture after CMV antigen stimulation. This clonotype was sampled from a human donor in good health (CMV status not recorded). Some clones in this sample may be carry-over from other donors' samples. The CDR3 sequence: CASSPGTGGRQPQHF. The CDR3 bases are TGCGCCAGCAGCCCCGGGACAGGGGGGCGTCAGCCCCAGCATTTT.